Described below is a single T cell receptor beta chain sequence and its context. The target antigen is unknown. CDR1 and CDR2 from the germline V gene are SGHVS and FQNEAQ. Trimming cost V 1 base and J 1 base, with 13 bases left between them. The CDR3 is 16 residues long. Viral peptide pool expansion of antigen-specific CD4+ T cells preceded sequencing in the ViraFEST assay. Culturing for roughly 10 days preceded CD4+ T cell isolation. The study found no prior SARS-CoV-2 infection in the vaccine recipients, who tested negative for nucleocapsid antibodies. Supplemented with roughly 9.6 IU/ml IL-2 and roughly 9.2 ug/ml peptides, a few million PBMC per well were kept in culture. Half the medium was swapped for IL-2 medium on days 3 and 7. These data belong to a study of vaccination effects on CD4 cells after COVID-19. Whole-study findings and limits: Only a single clone (1 of 255 vaccine-induced clones in healthy vaccinees) cross-reacted with common cold coronaviruses.

Method: immunoSEQ multiplex PCR; TCRdb's copy keeps in-frame clones and lacks some. The sample contains about 48,000 clones, more than 70% of which appear only once. The sample here was CD4+ T cells from PBMCs cultured with HCoV-OC43 spike peptides, taken before COVID-19 vaccination. Subset here: HCoV-OC43 spike overlapping peptide pool stimulation. The genes are TRBV7-8 and TRBJ1-1; unclear D gene. The receptor was derived from a human donor who received a COVID-19 vaccine. CDR3 sequence: CASSLGRTPGNTEAFF. The CDR3 DNA follows: TGTGCCAGCAGCTTAGGTCGGACGCCCGGGAACACTGAAGCTTTCTTT.